The clone carrying this T cell receptor (beta chain) was seen only a few times. The antigen is unknown. This sample stems from a study of blood T cells in healthy people across ages. The study's findings and limits: Older age coincided with a roughly linear decline in TCR beta diversity per million T cells. There were more naive CD4+ cells and higher diversity in long-lived donors than in aged donors.

Per the germline V gene, CDR1 is ENHRY and CDR2 is SYGVKD. The CDR3 length is 15 residues. Between the trimmed V and J ends, which lost 2 bases and 1 base, there was a span of 12 bases. Combining a sample-barcoded 5' primer with a J-beta primer mix, a second PCR ran for about 7 to 11 cycles. There were at least 2.5 million CDR3-containing paired-end reads obtained from each sample. MiXCR, run by TCRdb on the 5' RACE reads, gives a single entry per CDR3 protein. The repertoire includes about 2 million distinct CDR3 sequences, about 49% of them detected once, and roughly 2.1% sits in the top ten. The rearrangement uses TRBV10-3 and TRBJ2-7, with D tentatively TRBD1 (6 bases). Sample: blood. This clonotype was obtained from a woman between 35 and 50 years old in good health. CDR3 sequence (DNA): TGTGCCATCAGTGAGCCTCGCAGGGGTTCCTACGAGCAGTACTTC. Encoded protein: CAISEPRRGSYEQYF.